This T cell receptor beta chain was recorded in a study of T cell repertoires in ileal Crohn's disease. V was pared by 0 bases and J by 4 bases, with 7 bases between. The CDR3 totals 14 residues. Germline CDR1 reads SGHRS; CDR2 reads YFSETQ. As regards this clone: Its antigen is unknown.

Approximately 550 nanograms of biopsy DNA per sample underwent TCRB immunosequencing. Profiling relied on immunoSEQ multiplex PCR, and the TCRdb table lists in-frame clones only, not all of them. The sample has 8,000 to 8,500 clones, under 80% seen once. Study-wide results and caveats: Every patient over 26.8% clonality showed endoscopic recurrence.

The sequence was obtained from an adult with Crohn's disease. The chain combines TRBV5-1 with TRBJ2-2; D uncertain. The sequenced material came from ileal tissue. CDR3 residues: CASSLVVATGELFF. Here the CDR3 DNA reads TGCGCCAGCAGCTTGGTAGTTGCCACCGGGGAGCTGTTTTTT. Full variable domain (remainder filled in from reference TRBV5-1 and TRBJ2-2): KAGVTQTPRYLIKTRGQQVTLSCSPISGHRSVSWYQQTPGQGLQFLFEYFSETQRNKGNFPGRFSGRQFSNSRSEMNVSTLELGDSALYLCASSLVVATGELFFGEGSRLTVL.